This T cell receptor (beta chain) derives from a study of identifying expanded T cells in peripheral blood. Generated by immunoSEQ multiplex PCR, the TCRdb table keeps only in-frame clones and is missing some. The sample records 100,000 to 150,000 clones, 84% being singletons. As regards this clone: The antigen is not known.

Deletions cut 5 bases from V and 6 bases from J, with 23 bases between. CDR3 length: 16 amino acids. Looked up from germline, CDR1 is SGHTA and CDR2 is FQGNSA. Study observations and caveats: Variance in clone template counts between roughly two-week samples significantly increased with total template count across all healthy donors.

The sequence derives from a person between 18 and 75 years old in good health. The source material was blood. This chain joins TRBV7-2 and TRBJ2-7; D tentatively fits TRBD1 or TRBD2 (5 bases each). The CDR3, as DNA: TGTGCCAGCAGCCCAGCCCCCGGGACCGTTATTCGCGAGCAGTACTTC. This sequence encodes CASSPAPGTVIREQYF.